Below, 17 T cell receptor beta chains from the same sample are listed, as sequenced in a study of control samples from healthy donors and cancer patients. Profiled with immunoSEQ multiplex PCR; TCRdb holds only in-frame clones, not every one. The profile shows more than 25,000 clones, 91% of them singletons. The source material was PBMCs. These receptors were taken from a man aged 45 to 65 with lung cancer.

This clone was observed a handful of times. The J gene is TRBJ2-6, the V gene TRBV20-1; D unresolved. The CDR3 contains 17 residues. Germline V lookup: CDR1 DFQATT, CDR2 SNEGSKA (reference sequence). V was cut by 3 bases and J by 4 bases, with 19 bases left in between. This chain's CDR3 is CSASPGSTLAGANVLTF. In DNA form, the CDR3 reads TGCAGTGCTAGTCCCGGATCAACCCTTGCGGGGGCCAACGTCCTGACTTTC.

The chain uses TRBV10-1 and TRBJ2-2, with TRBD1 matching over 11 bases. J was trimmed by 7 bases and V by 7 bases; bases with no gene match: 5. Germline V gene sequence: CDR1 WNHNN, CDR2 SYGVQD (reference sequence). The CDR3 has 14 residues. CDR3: CASTLDRGHGELFF. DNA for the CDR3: TGCGCCAGCACTTTGGACAGGGGGCACGGGGAGCTGTTTTTT.

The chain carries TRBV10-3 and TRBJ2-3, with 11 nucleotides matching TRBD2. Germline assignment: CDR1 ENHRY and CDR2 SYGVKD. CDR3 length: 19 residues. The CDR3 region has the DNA TGTTCAACATCCCCTATCTCGCTAGCGGGGGGACGAAGCACAGATACGCAGTATTTT. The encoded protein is CSTSPISLAGGRSTDTQYF.

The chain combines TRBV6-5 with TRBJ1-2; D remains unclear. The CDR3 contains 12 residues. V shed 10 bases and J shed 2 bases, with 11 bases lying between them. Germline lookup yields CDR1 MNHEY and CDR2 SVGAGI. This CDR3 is CATWTGNYGYTF. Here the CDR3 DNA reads TGTGCCACCTGGACGGGGAACTATGGCTACACCTTC.

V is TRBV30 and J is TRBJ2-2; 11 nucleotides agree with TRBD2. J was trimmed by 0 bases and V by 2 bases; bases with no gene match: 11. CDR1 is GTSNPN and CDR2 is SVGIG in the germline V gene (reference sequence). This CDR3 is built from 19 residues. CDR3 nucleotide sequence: TGTGCCTGGAGTCTGTTGAATACTAGCGGGGGAGCGAACACCGGGGAGCTGTTTTTT. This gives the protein CAWSLLNTSGGANTGELFF.

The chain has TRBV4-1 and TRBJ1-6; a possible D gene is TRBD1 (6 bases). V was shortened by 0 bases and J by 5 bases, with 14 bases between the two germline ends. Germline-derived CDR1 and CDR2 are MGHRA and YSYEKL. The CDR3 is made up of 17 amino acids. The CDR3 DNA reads TGCGCCAGCAGCCAAGAGTCTACGGGGGCTAATAATTCACCCCTCCACTTT. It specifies CASSQESTGANNSPLHF.

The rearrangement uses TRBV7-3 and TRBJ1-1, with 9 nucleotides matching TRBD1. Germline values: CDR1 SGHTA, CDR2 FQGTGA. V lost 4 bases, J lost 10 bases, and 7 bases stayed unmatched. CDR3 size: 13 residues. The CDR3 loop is CASSSRDRDRAFF. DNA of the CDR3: TGTGCCAGCAGCTCCCGGGACAGGGATCGAGCTTTCTTT.

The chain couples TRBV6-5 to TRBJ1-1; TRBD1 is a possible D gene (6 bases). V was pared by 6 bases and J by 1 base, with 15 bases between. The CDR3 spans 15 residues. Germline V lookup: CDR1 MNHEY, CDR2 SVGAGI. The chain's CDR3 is CASRTFRDTNTEAFF. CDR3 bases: TGTGCCAGCAGAACATTTCGGGACACGAACACTGAAGCTTTCTTT.

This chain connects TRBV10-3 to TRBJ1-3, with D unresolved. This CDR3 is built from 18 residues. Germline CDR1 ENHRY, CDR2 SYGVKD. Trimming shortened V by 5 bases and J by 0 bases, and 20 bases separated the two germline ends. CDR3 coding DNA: TGTGCCATCAGTACAAGGTGGGGTCTTGAAAGCTCTGGAAACACCATATATTTT. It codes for CAISTRWGLESSGNTIYF.

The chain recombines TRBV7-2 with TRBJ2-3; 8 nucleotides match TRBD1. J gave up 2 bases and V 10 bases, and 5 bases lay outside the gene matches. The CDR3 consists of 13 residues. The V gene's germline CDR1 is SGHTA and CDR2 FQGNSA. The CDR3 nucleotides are TGTGCCACCGGGACAGGTACCACAGATACGCAGTATTTT. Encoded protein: CATGTGTTDTQYF.

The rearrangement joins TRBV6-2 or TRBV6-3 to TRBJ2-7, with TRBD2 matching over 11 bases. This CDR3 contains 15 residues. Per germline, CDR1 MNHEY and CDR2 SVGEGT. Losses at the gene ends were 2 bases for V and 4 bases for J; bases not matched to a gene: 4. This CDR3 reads CASSYVTSGEYEQYF. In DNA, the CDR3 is TGTGCCAGCAGTTACGTGACTAGCGGGGAATACGAGCAGTACTTC.

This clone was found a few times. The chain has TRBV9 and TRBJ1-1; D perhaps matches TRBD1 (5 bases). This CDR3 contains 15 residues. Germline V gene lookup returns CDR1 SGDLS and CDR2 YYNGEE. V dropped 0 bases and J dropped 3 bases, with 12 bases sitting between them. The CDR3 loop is CASSVVPTGYTEAFF. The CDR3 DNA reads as TGTGCCAGCAGCGTAGTACCAACAGGATACACTGAAGCTTTCTTT.

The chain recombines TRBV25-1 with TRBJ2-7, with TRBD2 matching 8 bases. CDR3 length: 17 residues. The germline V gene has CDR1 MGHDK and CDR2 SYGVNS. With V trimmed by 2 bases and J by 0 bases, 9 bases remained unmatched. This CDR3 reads CASSEVTGGGTSYEQYF. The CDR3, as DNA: TGTGCCAGCAGTGAAGTCACGGGCGGGGGGACCTCCTACGAGCAGTACTTC.

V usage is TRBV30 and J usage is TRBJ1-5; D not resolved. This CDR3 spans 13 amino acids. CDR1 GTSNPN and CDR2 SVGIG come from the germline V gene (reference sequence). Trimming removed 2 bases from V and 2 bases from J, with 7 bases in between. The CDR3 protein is CAWSRQGNQPQHF. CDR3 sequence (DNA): TGTGCCTGGAGTCGGCAGGGCAATCAGCCCCAGCATTTT.

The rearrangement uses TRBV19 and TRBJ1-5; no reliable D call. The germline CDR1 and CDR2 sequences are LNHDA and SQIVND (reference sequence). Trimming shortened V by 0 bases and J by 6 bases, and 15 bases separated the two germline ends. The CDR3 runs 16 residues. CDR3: CASSIDGPDLSQPQHF. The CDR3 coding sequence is TGTGCCAGTAGTATAGATGGACCAGATCTAAGTCAGCCCCAGCATTTT.

CDR3 bases: TGTGCCAGCAGCACCCGGGACAGGGGGCTTGAAGCTTTCTTT. Translation: CASSTRDRGLEAFF. The J gene is TRBJ1-1, the V gene TRBV7-9, with 12 bases matching TRBD1. Per the germline V gene, CDR1 is SEHNR and CDR2 is FQNEAQ (reference sequence). Trimming removed 5 bases from V and 7 bases from J; junction bases left unmatched: 5. The CDR3 covers 14 residues. The full variable domain, rest sourced from reference TRBV7-9 and TRBJ1-1, is DTGVSQNPRHKITKRGQNVTFRCDPISEHNRLYWYRQTLGQGPEFLTYFQNEAQLEKSRLLSDRFSAERPKGSFSTLEIQRTEQGDSAMYLCASSTRDRGLEAFFGQGTRLTVV.

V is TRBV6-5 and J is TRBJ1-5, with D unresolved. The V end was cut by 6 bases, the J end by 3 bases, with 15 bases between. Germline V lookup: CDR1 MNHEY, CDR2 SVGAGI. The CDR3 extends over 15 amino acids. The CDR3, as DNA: TGTGCCAGCAGCCCCTCGGGTTTTGCCAATCAGCCCCAGCATTTT. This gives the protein CASSPSGFANQPQHF.